The 12 T cell receptor beta chains given below trace back to one sample, sequenced in a study of cytomegalovirus exposure and HLA in healthy donors. The PCR had 60 Vbeta and 13 Jbeta primers. Method: immunoSEQ multiplex PCR; TCRdb's copy keeps in-frame clones and lacks some. The sample carries about 180,000 clones, 75% to 85% recorded once. The specimen sequenced was PBMCs. These receptors were obtained from a woman in her 30s in good health and CMV-seropositive.

This clone turned up a few times. The genes are TRBV7-2 and TRBJ1-5; D ambiguous. The germline V and J ends were trimmed by 5 bases and 1 base, with 12 bases remaining between them. The CDR3 contains 15 residues. Germline V lookup: CDR1 SGHTA, CDR2 FQGNSA. The chain's CDR3 is CASSLDPRSNQPQHF. The CDR3 nucleotides read TGTGCCAGCAGCCTAGATCCACGGAGCAATCAGCCCCAGCATTTT.

The chain couples TRBV4-2 to TRBJ2-5, with a tentative D call TRBD2 (6 bases). Trimming removed 1 base from V and 2 bases from J, with 14 bases in between. The length of the CDR3 is 16 residues. CDR1 LGHNA and CDR2 YNFKEQ come from the germline V gene. The DNA of the CDR3 is TGTGCCAGCAGCCAAGCCCGGGGGTCTTTTCAAGAGACCCAGTACTTC. Protein product: CASSQARGSFQETQYF.

The chain recombines TRBV27 with TRBJ2-2; a possible D gene is TRBD2 (6 bases). V was shortened by 6 bases and J by 3 bases, with 14 bases between the two germline ends. This CDR3 is built from 15 residues. Germline loops: CDR1 MNHEY, CDR2 SMNVEV (reference sequence). The CDR3 DNA follows: TGTGCCAGCAGCGGTCGGGCGGGGTACACCGGGGAGCTGTTTTTT. As protein: CASSGRAGYTGELFF.

This sequence joins TRBV7-7 and TRBJ2-2; maybe TRBD2 (7 bases). Germline V CDR1 and CDR2: SSHAT, FNYEAQ (reference sequence). V gave up 9 bases and J gave up 3 bases, with 14 bases separating them. CDR3 length: 14 amino acids. The DNA of the CDR3 is TGTGCCAGTCGGCGGGGGCACGACACCGGGGAGCTGTTTTTT. It translates to CASRRGHDTGELFF.

This clone was counted a few times. V usage is TRBV7-3 and J usage is TRBJ1-6; TRBD1 agrees at 7 bases. CDR1 SGHTA and CDR2 FQGTGA come from the germline V gene. The CDR3 is 15 residues long. Trimming cost V 2 bases and J 10 bases; bases outside gene matches: 8. CDR3: CASSLRRGLGSPLHF. CDR3 sequence (DNA): TGTGCCAGCAGCTTACGCAGGGGGTTAGGCTCACCCCTCCACTTT.

The J gene is TRBJ1-5, the V gene TRBV19; TRBD1 matches 11 bases. The CDR3 loop spans 16 amino acids. Germline trimming cut 1 base from V and 7 bases from J; bases unmatched to any gene: 6. CDR1 and CDR2 (germline): LNHDA, SQIVND (reference sequence). CDR3 protein: CASSIGTGGLYQPQHF. For the CDR3, the DNA is TGTGCCAGTAGTATAGGGACAGGGGGCCTGTACCAGCCCCAGCATTTT.

The chain has TRBV5-1 and TRBJ1-1; the D gene is possibly TRBD1 (6 bases). The CDR3 contains 14 residues. Germline V gene sequence: CDR1 SGHRS, CDR2 YFSETQ. Deletions cut 0 bases from V and 4 bases from J, with 10 bases between. CDR3: CASSLGQEGTEAFF. The CDR3 DNA is TGCGCCAGCAGCTTGGGACAGGAAGGCACTGAAGCTTTCTTT.

The rearrangement links TRBV30 to TRBJ2-5; maybe TRBD2 (6 bases). V lost 0 bases and J lost 5, with 13 bases in between. CDR1 GTSNPN and CDR2 SVGIG come from the germline V gene (reference sequence). This CDR3 contains 14 residues. For the CDR3, the DNA is TGTGCCTGGAGTGTGGTCTCGGGGAGGGAGACCCAGTACTTC. Encoded protein: CAWSVVSGRETQYF.

V is TRBV27 and J is TRBJ2-3; perhaps TRBD1 as D (6 bases). Germline V gives CDR1 MNHEY, CDR2 SMNVEV (reference sequence). Trimming took off 1 base at V and 4 bases at J, with 9 bases between the two ends. The CDR3 totals 14 residues. As DNA, the CDR3 is TGTGCCAGCAGTTTATGGAAGGGGGCAGATACGCAGTATTTT. As protein: CASSLWKGADTQYF.

The chain employs TRBV7-2 and TRBJ2-7; 11 positions match TRBD2. The CDR3 sequence is 16 residues long. Trimming removed 5 bases from V and 3 bases from J; junction bases left unmatched: 9. CDR1 and CDR2 (germline): SGHTA, FQGNSA. The CDR3 nucleotides are TGTGCCAGCAGCCAAGGGCCCCTAGCGGGGGGCTACGAGCAGTACTTC. It yields the protein CASSQGPLAGGYEQYF.

This clone occurred once. CDR3 protein: CASQAAFHEQYF. The CDR3 DNA reads as TGTGCCAGCCAAGCGGCTTTCCACGAGCAGTACTTC. J is TRBJ2-7 and V is TRBV28; a possible D gene is TRBD2 (5 bases). V dropped 8 bases and J dropped 5 bases, with 13 bases sitting between them. Germline CDR1 reads MDHEN; CDR2 reads SYDVKM. The CDR3 is 12 amino acids.

The chain employs TRBV9 and TRBJ1-5; D may be TRBD1 (6 bases). The CDR3 extends over 14 amino acids. Trimming left V 3 bases short and J 1 base short, with 8 bases between. Germline values: CDR1 SGDLS, CDR2 YYNGEE. CDR3 loop: CASSAGTSNQPQHF. Here the CDR3 DNA reads TGTGCCAGCAGCGCCGGGACAAGCAATCAGCCCCAGCATTTT.